The TCR beta chain described here comes from a study of T cells in Graves' hyperthyroidism and ophthalmopathy. Lactation, pregnancy, other autoimmune disease or uncontrolled infection excluded patients. The diagnoses drew upon clinical symptoms, serum thyroxine and TRAb, thyroid ultrasound and orbital computed tomography. Trimming cost V 5 bases and J 9 bases; bases outside gene matches: 7. This CDR3 region has 14 residues. Amplified regions were TCR beta CDR3 sequences from RNA transcripts. With the HTBI primer set, the TCR CDR3 went through a first round of RT-PCR. TCRdb called the multiplex PCR reads again in MiXCR, with one record for every CDR3 protein. Of fewer than 300,000 distinct CDR3 sequences in the sample, 20% to 30% were seen once. Many counts were recorded for this clonotype.

This clonotype originated in a man aged 35 to 55 with Graves' hyperthyroidism that later progressed to Graves' ophthalmopathy. This sequence joins TRBV12-3 or TRBV12-4 and TRBJ1-6; 7 positions agree with TRBD1. The sequenced material came from blood. The CDR3 nucleotides read TGTGCCAGCAGTCCCGGGACAGCCACTTCACCCCTCCACTTT. Its translation: CASSPGTATSPLHF.